This is a list of T cell receptor beta chains from one sample in a study of cytomegalovirus exposure and HLA in healthy donors. Data came from immunoSEQ multiplex PCR; TCRdb stores just in-frame clones and leaves some out. The sample yields around 200,000 clones, 80% to 85% seen once. Sequencing input: PBMCs. Every receptor here comes from a man aged 45-65 years in good health and CMV-seronegative. Each CDR3 is given without its conserved first and last residue. The D gene is left open where the match is weak.

d_call cdr3_length j_call v_call cdr3_aa
TRBD2 13 TRBJ2-3 TRBV7-2 ASSIGAGFGDTQY
TRBD1 12 TRBJ2-7 TRBV28 ASTPGTGVYEQY
TRBD2 13 TRBJ2-1 TRBV7-2 ASRRSAGGSNEQF
. 12 TRBJ1-1 TRBV7-9 ASSTRVVFTEAF
TRBD2 14 TRBJ2-7 TRBV6-5 ASSYRSLSGNHEQY
. 11 TRBJ2-5 TRBV11-3 ASSLGVAGTQY
. 11 TRBJ2-7 TRBV7-2 ASSLFAAYEQY
TRBD1 12 TRBJ1-1 TRBV7-9 ASSFRQGAGEAF
TRBD1 13 TRBJ2-5 TRBV7-9 ASSTTGGGKETQY
. 12 TRBJ2-1 TRBV6-4 ASSVSQANNEQF
TRBD2 13 TRBJ2-1 TRBV7-2 ASSPNSGTYNEQF
TRBD1 14 TRBJ2-5 TRBV27 ASSRQGKRYQETQY
TRBD1 16 TRBJ2-2 TRBV10-3 AIRTGTGQEPNTGELF
. 13 TRBJ1-1 TRBV18 ASSPRLGANTEAF
. 11 TRBJ1-1 TRBV18 ASSLGLNTEAF
. 12 TRBJ1-2 TRBV5-6 ASSEGTRRAGYT
. 12 TRBJ2-5 TRBV6-5 ASSSASDQETQY
TRBD1 12 TRBJ1-2 TRBV19 ASRADRGTYGYT
. 14 TRBJ2-1 TRBV7-9 SSSFWMGSSYNEQF
. 12 TRBJ1-5 TRBV4-1 ASSQGGSNQPQH
. 11 TRBJ2-7 TRBV7-2 ASSLALTREQY
. 10 TRBJ1-4 TRBV6-5 ASKQGGEKLF
TRBD1 12 TRBJ2-5 TRBV6-1 ASSNSQGYETQY
TRBD1 13 TRBJ2-7 TRBV6-5 ASSYNPGQTYEQY
TRBD1 13 TRBJ2-7 TRBV5-4 ASSFAGTGDREQY
TRBD2 12 TRBJ2-7 TRBV9 ASSGTSGMGEQY
TRBD2 13 TRBJ2-2 TRBV7-3 ASSFGSGYTGELF
. 13 TRBJ2-7 TRBV14 ASSSIDLPPYEQY
. 15 TRBJ1-2 TRBV15 ATSRDQVTATNYGYT
TRBD1 17 TRBJ1-5 TRBV4-1 ASSQDLEQGARSNQPQH
. 11 TRBJ2-5 TRBV25-1 ASSGAAGETQY
. 10 TRBJ1-2 TRBV7-9 SSSLSSDGYT
. 11 TRBJ2-3 TRBV15 ATSRASTDTQY
TRBD2 15 TRBJ2-6 TRBV19 ASNLGRGGVGANVLT
TRBD1 13 TRBJ2-2 TRBV5-8 ASSPGTGSTGELF
. 14 TRBJ1-5 TRBV5-5 ASRGTAGLGNQPQH
. 11 TRBJ1-5 TRBV5-1 ASSLEPRQPQH
. 13 TRBJ2-2 TRBV28 ASSLRTANTGELF
TRBD1 9 TRBJ1-1 TRBV6-6 ASSRDSEAF
TRBD2 13 TRBJ2-5 TRBV2 ASSGTSGYQETQY
TRBD1 16 TRBJ2-3 TRBV9 ASSVDVETGGWTDTQY
. 14 TRBJ2-5 TRBV7-2 ASSLGAGASGETQY
TRBD2 13 TRBJ2-2 TRBV5-1 ASSMGLADTGELF
TRBD1 14 TRBJ1-2 TRBV11-2 ASSSQRDRFLYGYT
TRBD1 11 TRBJ1-5 TRBV6-6 ASSRQGGQPQH
TRBD1 12 TRBJ2-5 TRBV7-9 ASSSWTGEETQY
. 9 TRBJ2-7 TRBV7-2 ASSVSYEQY
TRBD2 11 TRBJ2-7 TRBV27 ASSLNRAAGEY
. 11 TRBJ2-5 TRBV2 ASSELPRETQY
TRBD1 13 TRBJ1-6 TRBV6-4 ASRATGVTDSPLH
TRBD2 11 TRBJ2-3 TRBV29-1 GTAGGITDTQY
TRBD2 14 TRBJ2-5 TRBV19 ASSIGGAGGAKTQY
. 14 TRBJ1-2 TRBV12-5 ASGLERLLRFYGYT
TRBD2 14 TRBJ2-1 TRBV11-1 ASSDRASGSYNEQF
. 10 TRBJ1-2 TRBV7-9 ATGGESYGYT
TRBD2 14 TRBJ2-7 TRBV30 AWSLIGTSGKYEQY
TRBD1 12 TRBJ2-7 TRBV11-2 ASRRQGATYEQY
TRBD2 14 TRBJ2-5 TRBV5-8 ASPKVVREDQETQY
. 12 TRBJ1-1 TRBV4-2 ASSQDRGYTEAF
TRBD1 12 TRBJ2-7 TRBV5-1 ASSLGSGGSEQY